This is a list of T cell receptor beta chains from one sample in a study of shared clonotypes between healthy human individuals. The data were produced by immunoSEQ multiplex PCR, yet TCRdb's version contains in-frame clones alone and is incomplete. The sample lists 550,000 to 600,000 clones, 95% to 98% occurring once. Input material: naive CD8+ T cells sorted from blood. Source of these receptors: a man aged 25-40 years in good health. Each CDR3 is given with its conserved first and last residue. Fields, in order: J gene, D gene, clone size, V gene, CDR3 protein. A D gene is named only where the DNA matches it firmly. Where a row states a size, it is once, few, many or the class of an expanded clone; other rows omit it.

J: TRBJ2-7; D: TRBD2; size: .; V: TRBV5-1; CDR3: CASSPRTSGMSYEQYF
J: TRBJ1-3; D: TRBD1; size: .; V: TRBV5-6; CDR3: CASSEQGSGNTIYF
J: TRBJ2-1; D: TRBD2; size: .; V: TRBV29-1; CDR3: CSVELAGETEQFF
J: TRBJ2-1; D: TRBD2; size: .; V: TRBV4-3; CDR3: CASSQGAGGLSDEQFF
J: TRBJ2-3; D: TRBD2; size: .; V: TRBV19; CDR3: CATRETSTDTQYF
J: TRBJ2-7; D: .; size: .; V: TRBV7-8; CDR3: CASSLNSYEQYF
J: TRBJ2-2; D: TRBD2; size: .; V: TRBV29-1; CDR3: CSATGTEGLAAKTGELFF
J: TRBJ1-5; D: .; size: .; V: TRBV27; CDR3: CASSLSTGPNQPQHF
J: TRBJ2-3; D: .; size: .; V: TRBV7-2; CDR3: CASSLAARGTDTQYF
J: TRBJ2-1; D: TRBD2; size: .; V: TRBV2; CDR3: CARRRESLGLNEQFF
J: TRBJ1-1; D: TRBD1; size: .; V: TRBV4-1; CDR3: CASRWTGDGNTEAFF
J: TRBJ2-7; D: .; size: .; V: TRBV20-1; CDR3: CIGFQPYEQYF
J: TRBJ2-1; D: .; size: once; V: TRBV29-1; CDR3: CSVENGRRAAPYNEQFF
J: TRBJ2-7; D: .; size: .; V: TRBV10-1; CDR3: CASSGTQAGGEQYF
J: TRBJ2-1; D: TRBD2; size: .; V: TRBV10-1; CDR3: CASSSDSGRVGDEQFF
J: TRBJ2-7; D: TRBD1; size: once; V: TRBV5-5; CDR3: CASSLEGTGFPYEQYF
J: TRBJ2-2; D: .; size: .; V: TRBV5-4; CDR3: CASRSSGELFF
J: TRBJ2-1; D: TRBD1; size: .; V: TRBV7-9; CDR3: CASSFLTGTGFLDEQFF
J: TRBJ2-4; D: TRBD1; size: .; V: TRBV7-2; CDR3: CASSLLGQLAKNIQYF
J: TRBJ2-7; D: .; size: .; V: TRBV12-1; CDR3: CASSPSPRDREYEQYF
J: TRBJ2-3; D: TRBD1; size: .; V: TRBV27; CDR3: CASSCRDRGTDTQYF
J: TRBJ2-1; D: .; size: .; V: TRBV4-3; CDR3: CASSQDWRRTGGNEQFF
J: TRBJ2-7; D: .; size: .; V: TRBV7-9; CDR3: CASSLRGSGYEQYF
J: TRBJ2-1; D: TRBD2; size: .; V: TRBV6-5; CDR3: CASSLLAGGTNEQFF
J: TRBJ2-5; D: TRBD2; size: .; V: TRBV12-5; CDR3: CASGLAGEETQYF
J: TRBJ2-3; D: .; size: .; V: TRBV9; CDR3: CASSARKEGGRTDTQYF
J: TRBJ2-2; D: TRBD2; size: .; V: TRBV5-1; CDR3: CASSSTVETTPSGRYTGELFF
J: TRBJ2-7; D: .; size: .; V: TRBV7-6; CDR3: CASSSLLGAGSYEQYF
J: TRBJ2-2; D: .; size: .; V: TRBV2; CDR3: CASSPFNTGELFF
J: TRBJ2-3; D: .; size: .; V: TRBV27; CDR3: CASSGMGQATDTQYF
J: TRBJ2-7; D: .; size: .; V: TRBV19; CDR3: CASSIGYEQYF
J: TRBJ2-1; D: TRBD1; size: .; V: TRBV5-1; CDR3: CASSRGQGVGNEQFF
J: TRBJ1-3; D: .; size: .; V: TRBV9; CDR3: CASSVEQAFSGNTIYF
J: TRBJ2-1; D: .; size: .; V: TRBV6-5; CDR3: CASSQQVLYNEQFF
J: TRBJ2-5; D: .; size: .; V: TRBV9; CDR3: CASSGGGWEETQYF
J: TRBJ2-7; D: .; size: once; V: TRBV27; CDR3: CASSLRLDPSYEQYF
J: TRBJ2-7; D: .; size: .; V: TRBV4-3; CDR3: CASSEGWAGSSYEQYF
J: TRBJ2-5; D: TRBD2; size: once; V: TRBV27; CDR3: CASRGLAASQETQYF
J: TRBJ2-1; D: TRBD2; size: .; V: TRBV30; CDR3: CAWSVGLGHYNEQFF